These 22 T cell receptor beta chains were sequenced from one sample in a study of beta chain features in type 1 diabetes. Every isolated RNA sample was fully reverse transcribed, so sequencing captured expressed TCRB transcripts. Method: immunoSEQ multiplex PCR; TCRdb's copy keeps in-frame clones and lacks some. The data contain 300,000 to 350,000 clones, 8% of them seen just once; the ten biggest clones take up around 0.44%. The specimen was central memory CD4+ T cells from blood. All receptors come from a woman aged 18 to 35 in good health.

This sequence joins TRBV11-1 and TRBJ2-1; the match to TRBD2 covers 11 bases. V trimming: 5 bases; J trimming: 4 bases; junction bases outside the gene matches: 4. CDR3 size: 15 residues. Germline values: CDR1 SGHAT, CDR2 FQDESV (reference sequence). The chain's CDR3 is CASSRGLAGYNEQFF. Here the CDR3 DNA reads TGTGCCAGCAGCCGCGGACTAGCGGGTTACAATGAGCAGTTCTTC.

This clone was seen a single time. The V and J genes are TRBV27 and TRBJ1-3, with D unclear. The CDR3 consists of 15 residues. Per the germline V gene, CDR1 is MNHEY and CDR2 is SMNVEV (reference sequence). The V end was cut by 4 bases, the J end by 2 bases, with 12 bases between. The CDR3 loop reads CASSSLGSAGNTIYF. CDR3 nucleotides: TGTGCCAGCAGTTCCCTGGGTTCGGCTGGAAACACCATATATTTT.

This chain links TRBV5-5 with TRBJ2-7; TRBD1 matches at 7 bases. This CDR3 is 15 amino acids long. With 2 bases clipped from V and 4 bases from J, the junction kept 9 bases outside the gene matches. Germline loops: CDR1 SGHKS, CDR2 YYEKEE (reference sequence). CDR3 nucleotides: TGTGCCAGCAGCTTTGGCAGGGGGAACCTATACGAGCAGTACTTC. Its translation: CASSFGRGNLYEQYF.

This clone turned up a few times. The chain recombines TRBV6-1 with TRBJ2-5, with 12 bases aligning to TRBD2. With V trimmed by 6 bases and J by 1 base, 3 bases remained unmatched. Germline loops: CDR1 MNHNS, CDR2 SASEGT. The CDR3 sequence is 15 residues long. Here the CDR3 reads CASSPGLAGQETQYF. CDR3 bases: TGTGCCAGCAGCCCGGGACTAGCGGGCCAAGAGACCCAGTACTTC.

The chain employs TRBV18 and TRBJ1-2; D perhaps matches TRBD1 (5 bases). The CDR3 runs 13 residues. The V end was cut by 0 bases, the J end by 4 bases, with 6 bases between. Germline V gives CDR1 KGHSH, CDR2 LQKENI. The CDR3 reads CASSPPTAYGYTF. CDR3 DNA sequence: TGTGCCAGCTCACCACCGACAGCCTATGGCTACACCTTC.

The gene calls are TRBV25-1 and TRBJ2-7, with 8 bases matching TRBD1. This CDR3 is 14 amino acids long. The V segment lost 4 bases and the J segment 8 bases; nucleotides outside the gene matches: 10. Germline V lookup: CDR1 MGHDK, CDR2 SYGVNS. CDR3 in amino acids: CASSVTGGNRQQYF. As DNA, the CDR3 is TGTGCCAGCAGTGTAACAGGGGGTAACAGACAGCAGTACTTC.

The rearrangement uses TRBV9 and TRBJ1-4; 10 nucleotides align to TRBD1. Germline trimming cut 4 bases from V and 7 bases from J; bases unmatched to any gene: 13. Germline CDR1 and CDR2: SGDLS and YYNGEE. This CDR3 comprises 17 residues. The DNA of the CDR3 is TGTGCCAGCAGCCCGACAGGGGGCACCCGAGGGAGTGAAAAACTGTTTTTT. It is translated as CASSPTGGTRGSEKLFF.

This clone ranks as medium-sized. Other DNA sequences from this sample encode an identical CDR3 as well. The chain couples TRBV7-2 to TRBJ2-3; the match to TRBD1 covers 9 bases. Germline CDR1 is SGHTA and CDR2 is FQGNSA. Unmatched junction bases numbered 0, after V lost 1 base and J lost 4 bases. This CDR3 comprises 14 residues. The CDR3 coding sequence is TGTGCCAGCAGCTTAGGACAGGGGGCAGATACGCAGTATTTT. It specifies CASSLGQGADTQYF.

This clone was seen more than once but under ten times. V gene TRBV10-3 combines with J gene TRBJ2-7, with 7 nucleotides matching TRBD2. The CDR3 is 14 residues long. After removal of 6 bases from V and 4 bases from J, the junction contained 9 bases not matched to a gene. Germline values: CDR1 ENHRY, CDR2 SYGVKD. The CDR3 nucleotides are TGTGCCATCAGCAAAGAGGCTAGCGGATACGAGCAGTACTTC. It codes for CAISKEASGYEQYF.

This clone was counted only a few times. The chain carries TRBV2 and TRBJ1-1; D is unclear. The ends were cut back, 9 bases at V and 8 bases at J, with 10 bases in the middle. CDR1 is SNHLY and CDR2 is FYNNEI in the germline V gene. The CDR3 length is 10 residues. CDR3 in DNA: TGTGCCAGTACCCGGGCCGAAGCTTTCTTT. Its translation is CASTRAEAFF.

The genes are TRBV29-1 and TRBJ1-1; TRBD1 matches at 7 bases. The CDR3 is made up of 12 amino acids. The trim removed 4 bases at V and 5 bases at J, leaving 4 bases unmatched. CDR1 and CDR2 (germline): SQVTM, ANQGSEA. The CDR3 coding sequence is TGCAGCGTTGGCCAGGGGGGGACTGAAGCTTTCTTT. Translation: CSVGQGGTEAFF.

At least ten counts were recorded for this clone. J is TRBJ2-7 and V is TRBV18; D tentatively reads TRBD1 or TRBD2 (5 bases each). V was shortened by 6 bases and J by 3 bases, with 12 bases between the two germline ends. CDR1 KGHSH and CDR2 LQKENI come from the germline V gene. The CDR3 extends over 13 amino acids. The DNA of the CDR3 is TGTGCCAGCTCTGCCGGGACCAACTACGAGCAGTACTTC. This translates into CASSAGTNYEQYF.

This clone was picked up a small number of times. The CDR3 coding sequence is TGTGCCAGCAGTGTGAATCGGCAGAACTATGGCTACACCTTC. Amino acid sequence: CASSVNRQNYGYTF. V and J are TRBV2 and TRBJ1-2, with D unresolved. The CDR3 has 14 amino acids. Germline assignment: CDR1 SNHLY and CDR2 FYNNEI. The V and J ends lost 4 bases and 2 bases respectively, with 11 bases between them.

This sequence joins TRBV5-1 and TRBJ1-2, with unresolved D. The CDR3 has 13 residues. CDR1 is SGHRS and CDR2 is YFSETQ in the germline V gene. Trimming took off 3 bases at V and 8 bases at J, with 14 bases between the two ends. The CDR3 DNA reads TGCGCCAGCAGCTCATATGGGTTTCCGGGCTACACCTTC. It yields the protein CASSSYGFPGYTF.

At least ten counts were recorded for this clone. The chain is built from TRBV15 and TRBJ1-5; D remains ambiguous. This CDR3 has 14 amino acids. Looked up from germline, CDR1 is LNHNV and CDR2 is YYDKDF (reference sequence). Trimming took off 1 base at V and 7 bases at J, with 11 bases between the two ends. The CDR3 loop reads CATSRARTPQPQHF. In nucleotides, the CDR3 is TGTGCCACCAGCAGAGCCCGGACCCCACAGCCCCAGCATTTT.

Details on this clone: Given a much more abundant clone one base away, this may be a read error. The chain carries TRBV6-1 and TRBJ1-2; 7 nucleotides match TRBD1. The V gene's germline CDR1 is MNHNS and CDR2 SASEGT. The CDR3 is made up of 13 amino acids. The trim removed 3 bases at V and 4 bases at J, leaving 2 bases unmatched. CDR3 coding DNA: TGTGCCAGCAGTGACAGGGGGACCTATGGCTACACCTTC. It is translated as CASSDRGTYGYTF.

This clone has a handful of counts. The genes are TRBV28 and TRBJ2-2; no reliable D call. Trimming took 6 bases from V and 5 from J, leaving 4 bases between them. In germline, CDR1 is MDHEN, CDR2 SYDVKM. The CDR3 totals 11 residues. The CDR3 DNA is TGTGCCAGCAGCCTTACCGGGGAGCTGTTTTTT. It specifies CASSLTGELFF.

J is TRBJ2-7 and V is TRBV14; D unclear. Germline assignment: CDR1 SGHDN and CDR2 FVKESK. This CDR3 spans 11 amino acids. V was cut by 5 bases and J by 9 bases, with 11 bases left in between. The CDR3 region is CASSKGPGQYF. The DNA of the CDR3 is TGTGCCAGCAGCAAGGGCCCCGGGCAGTACTTC. The complete variable domain, with remaining parts taken from reference TRBV14 and TRBJ2-7, reads EAGVTQFPSHSVIEKGQTVTLRCDPISGHDNLYWYRRVMGKEIKFLLHFVKESKQDESGMPNNRFLAERTGGTYSTLKVQPAELEDSGVYFCASSKGPGQYFGPGTRLTVT.

This clone was recorded at least ten times. The chain combines TRBV4-3 with TRBJ2-4; TRBD2 might be the D (5 bases). Trimming cost V 1 base and J 5 bases, with 9 bases left between them. The CDR3 sequence is 14 residues long. CDR1 is LGHNA, CDR2 YSLEER, per germline. The CDR3 nucleotides are TGCGCCAGCAGCCAAGGCTTAGCGCAAAACATTCAGTACTTC. It translates to CASSQGLAQNIQYF.

V gene TRBV7-6 combines with J gene TRBJ2-1, with 7 bases identical to TRBD2. The CDR3 has 14 residues. V lost 4 bases to trimming and J lost 15 bases; unmatched junction nucleotides: 15. Germline CDR1 reads SGHVS; CDR2 reads FNYEAQ. CDR3 coding DNA: TGTGCCAGCAGCTCCCCTCCGGGACTAAAGGAGGTGTTCTTC. As protein: CASSSPPGLKEVFF.

This clone was found a few times. Other DNA sequences within the sample encode an identical CDR3. The V gene is TRBV7-2, the J gene TRBJ2-1; D is undetermined. Germline-derived CDR1 and CDR2 are SGHTA and FQGNSA. Between the trimmed V and J ends, which lost 2 bases and 3 bases, there was a span of 5 bases. CDR3 length equals 13 residues. The CDR3 DNA follows: TGTGCCAGCAGCTTACTAGGCTACAATGAGCAGTTCTTC. Encoded protein: CASSLLGYNEQFF.

The chain joins TRBV5-4 to TRBJ2-1, with TRBD2 as a possible D gene (5 bases). In germline, CDR1 is SGHNT, CDR2 YYREEE (reference sequence). The CDR3 sequence is 12 residues long. The ends were cut back, 0 bases at V and 10 bases at J, with 8 bases in the middle. CDR3 DNA: TGTGCCAGCAGCTTGGTTGGAGGAGAGCAGTTCTTC. This encodes CASSLVGGEQFF.